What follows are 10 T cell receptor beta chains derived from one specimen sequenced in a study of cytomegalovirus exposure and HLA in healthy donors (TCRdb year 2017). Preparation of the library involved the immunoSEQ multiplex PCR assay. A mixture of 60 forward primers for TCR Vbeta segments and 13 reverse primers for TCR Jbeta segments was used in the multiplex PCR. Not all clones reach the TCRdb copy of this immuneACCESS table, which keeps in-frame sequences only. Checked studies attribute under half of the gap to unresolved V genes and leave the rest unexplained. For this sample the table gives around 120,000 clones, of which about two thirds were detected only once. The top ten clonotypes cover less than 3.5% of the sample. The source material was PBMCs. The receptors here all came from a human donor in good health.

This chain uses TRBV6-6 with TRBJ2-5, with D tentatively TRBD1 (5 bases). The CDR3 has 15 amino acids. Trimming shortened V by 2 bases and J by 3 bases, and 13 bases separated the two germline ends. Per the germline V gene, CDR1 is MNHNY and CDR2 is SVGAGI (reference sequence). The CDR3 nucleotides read TGTGCCAGCAGTTACGGGGCCAGGCTGAAAGAGACCCAGTACTTC. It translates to CASSYGARLKETQYF.

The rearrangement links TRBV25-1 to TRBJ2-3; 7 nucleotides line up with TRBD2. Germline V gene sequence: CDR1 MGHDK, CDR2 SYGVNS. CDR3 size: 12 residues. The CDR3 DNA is TGTGTCAGTGGGGGGGGCACAGATACGCAGTATTTT. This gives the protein CVSGGGTDTQYF.

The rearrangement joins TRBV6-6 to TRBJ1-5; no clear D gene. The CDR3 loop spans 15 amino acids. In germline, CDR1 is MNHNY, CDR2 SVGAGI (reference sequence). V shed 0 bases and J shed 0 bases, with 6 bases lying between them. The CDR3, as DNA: TGTGCCAGCAGTTACTCGGCTGTTAGCAATCAGCCCCAGCATTTT. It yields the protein CASSYSAVSNQPQHF.

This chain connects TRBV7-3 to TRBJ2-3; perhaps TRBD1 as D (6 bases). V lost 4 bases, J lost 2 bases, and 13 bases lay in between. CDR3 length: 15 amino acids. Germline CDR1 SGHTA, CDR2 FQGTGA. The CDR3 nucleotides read TGTGCCAGCAGCTCGTGGGGGCAAAACACAGATACGCAGTATTTT. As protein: CASSSWGQNTDTQYF.

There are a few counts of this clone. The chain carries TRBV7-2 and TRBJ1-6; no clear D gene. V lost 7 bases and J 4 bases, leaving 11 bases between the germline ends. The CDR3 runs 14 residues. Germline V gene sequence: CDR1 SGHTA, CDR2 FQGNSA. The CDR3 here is CASTGGAYNSPLHF. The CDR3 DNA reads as TGTGCCAGCACTGGAGGAGCTTATAATTCACCCCTCCACTTT.

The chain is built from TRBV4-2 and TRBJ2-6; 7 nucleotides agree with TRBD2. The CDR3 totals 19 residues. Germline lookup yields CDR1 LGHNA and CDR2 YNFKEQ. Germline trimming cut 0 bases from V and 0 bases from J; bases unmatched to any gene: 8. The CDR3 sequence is CASSQDPREDRSGANVLTF. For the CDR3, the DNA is TGTGCCAGCAGCCAAGATCCCCGGGAGGACCGCTCTGGGGCCAACGTCCTGACTTTC.

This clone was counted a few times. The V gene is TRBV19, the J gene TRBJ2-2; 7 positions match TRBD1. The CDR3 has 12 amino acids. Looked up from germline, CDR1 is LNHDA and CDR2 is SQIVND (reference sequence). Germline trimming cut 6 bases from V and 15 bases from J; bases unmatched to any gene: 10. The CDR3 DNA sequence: TGTGCCAGTAGCCTCGCGACAGGGTGGTTGTTTTTT. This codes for CASSLATGWLFF.

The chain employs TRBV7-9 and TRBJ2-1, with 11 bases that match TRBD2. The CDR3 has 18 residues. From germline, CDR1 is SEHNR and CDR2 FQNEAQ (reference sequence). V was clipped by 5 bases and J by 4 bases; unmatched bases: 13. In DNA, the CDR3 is TGTGCCAGCAGCCCACTAGCGGGAGTAGCTAAAAGATACAATGAGCAGTTCTTC. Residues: CASSPLAGVAKRYNEQFF.

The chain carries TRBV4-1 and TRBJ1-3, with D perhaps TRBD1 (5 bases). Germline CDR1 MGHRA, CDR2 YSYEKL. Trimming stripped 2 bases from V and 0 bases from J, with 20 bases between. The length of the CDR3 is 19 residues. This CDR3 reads CASSQPPGVVSNSGNTIYF. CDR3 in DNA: TGCGCCAGCAGCCAACCCCCGGGGGTGGTCTCGAACTCTGGAAACACCATATATTTT.

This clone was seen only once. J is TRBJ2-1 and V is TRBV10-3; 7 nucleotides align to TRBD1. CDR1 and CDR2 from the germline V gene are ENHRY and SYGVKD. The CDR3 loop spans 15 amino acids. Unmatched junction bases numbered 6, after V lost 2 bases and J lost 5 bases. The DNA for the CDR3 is TGTGCCATCAGTGAGGGGCAGGGGGTAAACAATGAGCAGTTCTTC. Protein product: CAISEGQGVNNEQFF.